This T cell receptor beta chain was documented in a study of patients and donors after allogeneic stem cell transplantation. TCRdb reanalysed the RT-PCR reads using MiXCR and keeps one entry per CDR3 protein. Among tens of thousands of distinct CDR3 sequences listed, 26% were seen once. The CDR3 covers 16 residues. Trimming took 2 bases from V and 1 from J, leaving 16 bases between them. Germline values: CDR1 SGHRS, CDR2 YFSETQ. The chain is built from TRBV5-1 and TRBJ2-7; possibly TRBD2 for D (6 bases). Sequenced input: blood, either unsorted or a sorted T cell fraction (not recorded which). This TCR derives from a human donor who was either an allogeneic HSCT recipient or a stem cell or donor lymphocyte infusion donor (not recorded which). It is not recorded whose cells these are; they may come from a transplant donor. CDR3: CASSFGGLALSYEQYF. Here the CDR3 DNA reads TGCGCCAGCAGCTTTGGTGGTCTAGCGTTATCCTACGAGCAGTACTTC.